This record concerns one T cell receptor (beta chain) sequence. Produced via immunoSEQ multiplex PCR; TCRdb's table is partial and in-frame only. The sample carries 350,000 to 400,000 clones, about 88% recorded once. The CDR3 loop spans 13 amino acids. V shed 0 bases and J shed 6 bases, with 9 bases lying between them. Germline-derived CDR1 and CDR2 are SGHNT and YYREEE (reference sequence). This entry belongs to a study of blood T cell repertoires in COVID-19. The overall study: The samples span acute and convalescent COVID-19 from the United States, Italy and Spain.

This TCR came from a woman aged 25 to 45 who had recovered from COVID-19. The sequenced sample consisted of PBMCs or T cells enriched from blood (not recorded which). This chain uses TRBV5-4 with TRBJ2-5, with D tentatively TRBD1 (6 bases). The CDR3 DNA follows: TGTGCCAGCAGCTTGGACAGGGTGCAGACCCAGTACTTC. Translated: CASSLDRVQTQYF. Drawing the rest from reference TRBV5-4 and TRBJ2-5, the complete variable domain is ETGVTQSPTHLIKTRGQQVTLRCSSQSGHNTVSWYQQALGQGPQFIFQYYREEENGRGNFPPRFSGLQFPNYSSELNVNALELDDSALYLCASSLDRVQTQYFGPGTRLLVL.